The 29 T cell receptor beta chains reported below all come from one sample, sequenced in a study of T cells in narcolepsy. Sequenced by immunoSEQ multiplex PCR; TCRdb stores in-frame clones only, minus some. The sample consists of 32,000 or so clones, around 86% of them appearing once. The specimen was CD45RA- memory CD4+ T cells from PBMCs. These receptors originate from a human donor with narcolepsy.

The rearrangement joins TRBV19 to TRBJ2-3, with TRBD2 matching 9 bases. V dropped 6 bases and J dropped 6; count of bases not matched to a gene: 4. CDR3 length: 13 amino acids. Germline assignment: CDR1 LNHDA and CDR2 SQIVND (reference sequence). In DNA, the CDR3 is TGTGCCAGTAGGGTAGCGGGGGCCGATACGCAGTATTTT. Translated: CASRVAGADTQYF.

The chain joins TRBV20-1 to TRBJ1-1; a weak D match, TRBD1 (6 bases). Germline V gene lookup returns CDR1 DFQATT and CDR2 SNEGSKA (reference sequence). With 2 bases removed from V and 8 bases from J, the gap between germline ends came to 9 bases. CDR3 size: 11 residues. The CDR3 here is CSARRTVEAFF. CDR3 coding DNA: TGCAGTGCTAGAAGGACAGTAGAAGCTTTCTTT.

The chain links TRBV10-2 to TRBJ1-3; TRBD1 is a possible D gene (5 bases). Germline V lookup: CDR1 WSHSY, CDR2 SAAADI. Trimming shortened V by 0 bases and J by 2 bases, and 8 bases separated the two germline ends. The CDR3 runs to 15 residues. As DNA, the CDR3 is TGCGCCAGCAGTGAGTCGATGGGGGCTGGAAACACCATATATTTT. Translating it yields CASSESMGAGNTIYF.

This sequence joins TRBV7-3 and TRBJ2-2; 8 bases line up with TRBD1. The ends lost 5 bases at V and 4 bases at J; junction bases unmatched: 6. The CDR3 is 15 residues long. CDR1 is SGHTA, CDR2 FQGTGA, per germline. The CDR3 loop is CASSTGQGTTGELFF. The CDR3 DNA is TGTGCCAGCAGCACTGGACAGGGCACCACCGGGGAGCTGTTTTTT.

The genes are TRBV27 and TRBJ1-4; possibly TRBD1 for D (5 bases). V gave up 10 bases and J gave up 3 bases, with 18 bases separating them. The length of the CDR3 is 15 residues. Germline lookup yields CDR1 MNHEY and CDR2 SMNVEV (reference sequence). In nucleotides, the CDR3 is TGTGCCACCCCGGGGAGGGGACTGGCTAATGAAAAACTGTTTTTT. Amino acids: CATPGRGLANEKLFF.

This rearrangement joins TRBV12-5 to TRBJ1-3; D remains ambiguous. Germline values: CDR1 LGHNT, CDR2 FRNRAP. The CDR3 runs 14 residues. V dropped 6 bases and J dropped 4 bases, with 13 bases sitting between them. The CDR3 DNA is TGTGCTAGTGGCCCAGACACGGCAGGAAACACCATATATTTT. Amino acids: CASGPDTAGNTIYF.

CDR3 bases: TGTGCCAGCAGCTTTATCTCCTACGAGCAGTACTTC. Translation: CASSFISYEQYF. The chain links TRBV7-2 to TRBJ2-7, with D hard to call. In germline, CDR1 is SGHTA, CDR2 FQGNSA. V lost 3 bases, J lost 0 bases, and 3 bases lay in between. The CDR3 contains 12 residues.

The chain is built from TRBV2 and TRBJ2-1; D is possibly TRBD1 or TRBD2 (5 bases each). Trimming removed 8 bases at V and 4 bases at J, with 15 bases between. The CDR3 is 14 residues long. The V gene's germline CDR1 is SNHLY and CDR2 FYNNEI. CDR3 bases: TGTGCCAGCGCCGGGACCACCGGGTACAATGAGCAGTTCTTC. Translating gives CASAGTTGYNEQFF.

CDR3 nucleotide sequence: TGTGCCAGCAGTGTAACGGGGGGCCAGGAGAACATTCAGTACTTC. Amino acids: CASSVTGGQENIQYF. The chain is built from TRBV2 and TRBJ2-4; weak D call: TRBD2 (7 bases). Germline V gene sequence: CDR1 SNHLY, CDR2 FYNNEI. V was clipped by 4 bases and J by 7 bases, with 17 bases between them. This CDR3 region has 15 residues.

The rearrangement links TRBV18 to TRBJ2-7, with D possibly TRBD1 on 5 matching bases. Germline CDR1 KGHSH, CDR2 LQKENI. Trimming removed 0 bases at V and 1 base at J, with 10 bases between. The CDR3 is 15 residues long. CDR3 sequence: CASSPPSTESYEQYF. CDR3 bases: TGTGCCAGCTCACCACCTTCGACAGAATCCTACGAGCAGTACTTC.

The rearrangement links TRBV19 to TRBJ2-1; 11 nucleotides align to TRBD2. Germline V gene data show CDR1 as LNHDA and CDR2 as SQIVND (reference sequence). The CDR3 consists of 15 residues. Trimming cost V 3 bases and J 7 bases; bases outside gene matches: 5. CDR3 nucleotide sequence: TGTGCCAGTAGTATTACGCTAGCGGGGGGAAATGAGCAGTTCTTC. It codes for CASSITLAGGNEQFF.

The chain couples TRBV6-1 to TRBJ2-7; D is unresolved. The germline V gene has CDR1 MNHNS and CDR2 SASEGT. The CDR3 covers 11 residues. The V end was cut by 5 bases, the J end by 3 bases, with 5 bases between. CDR3 bases: TGTGCCAGCAGTCCCGACTACGAGCAGTACTTC. As protein: CASSPDYEQYF.

This clone was detected once. This chain joins TRBV2 and TRBJ2-7, with TRBD2 matching over 12 bases. Germline V gene lookup returns CDR1 SNHLY and CDR2 FYNNEI. The CDR3 totals 14 residues. V lost 7 bases, J lost 5 bases, and 6 bases stayed unmatched. CDR3 in DNA: TGTGCCAGCAAAAGGAGGACTAGCGGGAACGAGCAGTACTTC. Protein sequence: CASKRRTSGNEQYF.

This rearrangement joins TRBV10-3 to TRBJ2-5; D gene ambiguous. CDR1 and CDR2 (germline): ENHRY, SYGVKD. V gave up 2 bases and J gave up 5 bases, with 6 bases separating them. The CDR3 contains 12 residues. For the CDR3, the DNA is TGTGCCATCAGTGAGATCACGGAGACCCAGTACTTC. It is translated as CAISEITETQYF.

This chain links TRBV6-1 with TRBJ2-3, with 10 positions matching TRBD2. V gave up 1 base and J gave up 7 bases; unmatched junction bases: 11. The CDR3 is 17 residues long. Looked up from germline, CDR1 is MNHNS and CDR2 is SASEGT. The CDR3 DNA is TGTGCCAGCAGTGAAGAGGCTAGCGGGGGTTCAAAAAATACGCAGTATTTT. Translation gives CASSEEASGGSKNTQYF.

The chain has TRBV30 and TRBJ1-2, with D possibly matching TRBD1 (6 bases). CDR3 length equals 13 residues. CDR1 is GTSNPN and CDR2 is SVGIG in the germline V gene (reference sequence). V lost 4 bases to trimming and J lost 4 bases, with 13 bases between them. The DNA for the CDR3 is TGTGCCTGGACAGGGGCTGTACCCTATGGCTACACCTTC. Translated: CAWTGAVPYGYTF. Based on the CDR3 plus reference TRBV30 and TRBJ1-2, the full variable domain is SQTIHQWPATLVQPVGSPLSLECTVEGTSNPNLYWYRQAAGRGLQLLFYSVGIGQISSEVPQNLSASRPQDRQFILSSKKLLLSDSGFYLCAWTGAVPYGYTFGSGTRLTVV.

This clone came up a few times. This chain connects TRBV4-1 to TRBJ1-1, with a possible D match to TRBD1 (5 bases). V gave up 0 bases and J gave up 3 bases, with 11 bases separating them. Germline CDR1 is MGHRA and CDR2 is YSYEKL. The CDR3 loop spans 15 amino acids. As DNA, the CDR3 is TGCGCCAGCAGCCAAGATTTTGGGGGTTACACTGAAGCTTTCTTT. This codes for CASSQDFGGYTEAFF.

The chain links TRBV7-8 to TRBJ1-2; 7 bases map to TRBD1. The CDR3 covers 13 residues. CDR1 is SGHVS, CDR2 FQNEAQ, per germline. Trimming at V came to 5 bases and at J to 7 bases, leaving 7 bases not matched to a gene. CDR3: CASSEQGTGGYTF. Written as DNA, the CDR3 is TGTGCCAGCAGCGAACAGGGGACTGGTGGCTACACCTTC.

This chain's CDR3 is CASSSDRGLFF. The DNA for the CDR3 is TGTGCCAGCAGCTCCGACAGGGGCCTGTTTTTT. The rearrangement links TRBV7-2 to TRBJ1-4; 8 nucleotides align to TRBD1. CDR1 SGHTA and CDR2 FQGNSA come from the germline V gene. The V gene end was trimmed by 4 bases and the J gene end by 14 bases; junction bases not matched to a gene: 3. This CDR3 comprises 11 residues.

The rearrangement joins TRBV5-1 to TRBJ1-1, with 7 nucleotides matching TRBD1. J gave up 4 bases and V 0 bases, and 9 bases lay outside the gene matches. Germline V gene sequence: CDR1 SGHRS, CDR2 YFSETQ. The CDR3 is 16 amino acids. The CDR3 is CASSLVTGFESTEAFF. DNA of the CDR3: TGCGCCAGCAGCTTGGTGACAGGGTTTGAAAGCACTGAAGCTTTCTTT.

This sequence joins TRBV12-2 and TRBJ1-6; TRBD1, the table's D call, lacks a check against the DNA. TRBV12-2 is an annotated pseudogene. This CDR3 is built from 21 residues. CDR3: CASRPHTGTTGPGSYNSPLHF. The CDR3 region has the DNA TGTGCAAGTCGCCCACACACCGGGACAACCGGACCAGGATCCTATAATTCACCCCTCCACTTT.

The chain has TRBV11-3 and TRBJ1-6; D remains unclear. CDR1 SGHNT and CDR2 YENEEA come from the germline V gene. The V end lost 3 bases, the J end lost 5 bases, and 8 bases lay between the germline ends. The CDR3 loop spans 14 amino acids. The CDR3 DNA sequence: TGTGCCAGCAGCTTGGTAGACGATAATTCACCCCTCCACTTT. Its translation: CASSLVDDNSPLHF.

The chain recombines TRBV25-1 with TRBJ2-7; 7 bases match TRBD1. The CDR3 runs 15 residues. Germline CDR1 reads MGHDK; CDR2 reads SYGVNS. V lost 5 bases to trimming and J lost 1 base; unmatched junction nucleotides: 8. The DNA of the CDR3 is TGTGCCAGCAGTCCAGCGAACAGGGGTTCCTACGAGCAGTACTTC. It codes for CASSPANRGSYEQYF.

The chain uses TRBV7-8 and TRBJ2-7; a weak D match, TRBD1 (6 bases). The CDR3 totals 14 residues. V was pared by 3 bases and J by 1 base, with 10 bases between. In germline, CDR1 is SGHVS, CDR2 FQNEAQ. The CDR3 DNA is TGTGCCAGCAGCTTGGACAGATTTTCCTACGAGCAGTACTTC. As protein: CASSLDRFSYEQYF.

This chain uses TRBV4-1 with TRBJ1-5; TRBD1 is a possible D gene (6 bases). The length of the CDR3 is 15 residues. Germline assignment: CDR1 MGHRA and CDR2 YSYEKL. V lost 2 bases to trimming and J lost 4 bases, with 12 bases between them. CDR3 nucleotides: TGCGCCAGCAGCCAACCGGACAGAGAGAATCAGCCCCAGCATTTT. This codes for CASSQPDRENQPQHF.

V gene TRBV4-2 combines with J gene TRBJ1-2, with 8 bases identical to TRBD1. From germline, CDR1 is LGHNA and CDR2 YNFKEQ. CDR3 length: 14 residues. Trimming took 0 bases from V and 5 from J; bases not matched to a gene: 2. In DNA form, the CDR3 reads TGTGCCAGCAGCCAAGAGAACAGGGGGTATGGCTACACCTTC. This codes for CASSQENRGYGYTF.

The chain links TRBV13 to TRBJ2-7, with TRBD1 matching over 9 bases. Germline CDR1 is PRHDT and CDR2 is FYEKMQ (reference sequence). Trimming took 5 bases from V and 4 from J; bases not matched to a gene: 9. The CDR3 has 15 amino acids. CDR3 nucleotides: TGTGCCAGCAGCCCCAGCGGGACAGGGCGATACGAGCAGTACTTC. Translated: CASSPSGTGRYEQYF.

This chain connects TRBV30 to TRBJ2-2; the D is unclear. V shed 0 bases and J shed 0 bases, with 2 bases lying between them. This CDR3 is built from 13 residues. CDR1 and CDR2 (germline): GTSNPN, SVGIG (reference sequence). The CDR3, as DNA: TGTGCCTGGAGTGTAGCGAACACCGGGGAGCTGTTTTTT. It specifies CAWSVANTGELFF. The whole variable domain, remainder taken from reference TRBV30 and TRBJ2-2, is SQTIHQWPATLVQPVGSPLSLECTVEGTSNPNLYWYRQAAGRGLQLLFYSVGIGQISSEVPQNLSASRPQDRQFILSSKKLLLSDSGFYLCAWSVANTGELFFGEGSRLTVL.

The CDR3 here is CASSLQAAQETQYF. The CDR3 coding sequence is TGCGCCAGCAGCCTCCAAGCGGCGCAAGAGACCCAGTACTTC. The V gene is TRBV5-1, the J gene TRBJ2-5; tentatively, D is TRBD2 (5 bases). Deletions cut 4 bases from V and 2 bases from J, with 12 bases between. This CDR3 contains 14 residues. Germline CDR1 SGHRS, CDR2 YFSETQ.